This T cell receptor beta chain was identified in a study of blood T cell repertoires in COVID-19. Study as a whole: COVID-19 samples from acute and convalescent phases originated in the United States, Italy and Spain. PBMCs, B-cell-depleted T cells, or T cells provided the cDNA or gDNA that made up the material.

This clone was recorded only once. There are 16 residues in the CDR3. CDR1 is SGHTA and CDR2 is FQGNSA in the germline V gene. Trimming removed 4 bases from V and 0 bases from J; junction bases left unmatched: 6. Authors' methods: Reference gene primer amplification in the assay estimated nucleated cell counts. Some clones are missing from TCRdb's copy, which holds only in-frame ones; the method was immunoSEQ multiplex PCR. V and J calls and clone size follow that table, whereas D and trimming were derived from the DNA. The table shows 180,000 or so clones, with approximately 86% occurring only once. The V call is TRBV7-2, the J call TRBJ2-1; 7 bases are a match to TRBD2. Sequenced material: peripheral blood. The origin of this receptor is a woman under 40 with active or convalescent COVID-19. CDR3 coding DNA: TGTGCCAGCAGCTCCCGGGGAGGGTACTCCTACAATGAGCAGTTCTTC. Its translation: CASSSRGGYSYNEQFF.